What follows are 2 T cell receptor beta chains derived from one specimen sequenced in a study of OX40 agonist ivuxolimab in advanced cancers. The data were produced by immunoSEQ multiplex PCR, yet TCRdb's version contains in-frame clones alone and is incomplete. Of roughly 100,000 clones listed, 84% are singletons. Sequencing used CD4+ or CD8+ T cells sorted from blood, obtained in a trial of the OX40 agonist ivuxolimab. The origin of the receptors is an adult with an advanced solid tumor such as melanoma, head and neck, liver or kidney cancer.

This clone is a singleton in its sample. The CDR3 region has the DNA TGCGCCAGCAGCCGGTCGGGACAGAGTAGCACAGATACGCAGTATTTT. This translates into CASSRSGQSSTDTQYF. The chain recombines TRBV5-1 with TRBJ2-3; 7 bases fit TRBD1. V trimming: 4 bases; J trimming: 0 bases; junction bases outside the gene matches: 8. The CDR3 is made up of 16 amino acids. Germline-derived CDR1 and CDR2 are SGHRS and YFSETQ. Variable domain in full (rest from reference TRBV5-1 and TRBJ2-3): KAGVTQTPRYLIKTRGQQVTLSCSPISGHRSVSWYQQTPGQGLQFLFEYFSETQRNKGNFPGRFSGRQFSNSRSEMNVSTLELGDSALYLCASSRSGQSSTDTQYFGPGTRLTVL.

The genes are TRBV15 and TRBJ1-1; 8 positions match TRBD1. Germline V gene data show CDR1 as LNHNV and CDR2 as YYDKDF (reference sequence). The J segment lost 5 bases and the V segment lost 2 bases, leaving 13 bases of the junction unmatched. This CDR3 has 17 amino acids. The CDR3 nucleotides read TGTGCCACCAGCAGACGATTGGACAGGGTCTTGGGGACTGAAGCTTTCTTT. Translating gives CATSRRLDRVLGTEAFF.